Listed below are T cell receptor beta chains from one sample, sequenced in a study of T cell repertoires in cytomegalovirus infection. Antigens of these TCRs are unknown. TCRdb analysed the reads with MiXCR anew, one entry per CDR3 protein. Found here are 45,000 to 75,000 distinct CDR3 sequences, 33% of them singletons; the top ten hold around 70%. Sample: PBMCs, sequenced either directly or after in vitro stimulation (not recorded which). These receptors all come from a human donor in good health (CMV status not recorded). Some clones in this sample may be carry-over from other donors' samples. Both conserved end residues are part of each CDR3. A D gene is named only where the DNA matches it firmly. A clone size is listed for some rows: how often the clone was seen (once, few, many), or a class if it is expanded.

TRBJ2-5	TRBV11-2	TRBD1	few	TGTGCCAGCAGGACAGGGTCTGTGGAGACCCAGTACTTC	CASRTGSVETQYF
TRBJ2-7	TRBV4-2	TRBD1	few	TGTGCCAGCACCCCTACCGGGACAGGGTCCGGGGAGCAGTACTTC	CASTPTGTGSGEQYF
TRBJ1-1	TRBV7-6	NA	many	TGTGCCAGCAGCTTGGGAGGAATGAACACTGAAGCTTTCTTT	CASSLGGMNTEAFF
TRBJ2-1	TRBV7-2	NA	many	TGTGCCAGCACCTATGGAGGGTTTGGCAATGAGCAGTTCTTC	CASTYGGFGNEQFF
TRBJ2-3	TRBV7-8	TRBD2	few	TGTGCCAGCAGCCGGCTAGCGGGGGGGGGGGCCCGGGGAGATACGCAGTATTTT	CASSRLAGGGARGDTQYF
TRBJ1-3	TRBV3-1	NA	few	TGTGCCAGCAGCCAGGGCGGATCCTACTCTGGAAACACCATATATTTT	CASSQGGSYSGNTIYF
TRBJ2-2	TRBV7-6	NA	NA	TGTGCCAGCAGCCCCCCCCCCGGGGAGCTGTTTTTT	CASSPPPGELFF
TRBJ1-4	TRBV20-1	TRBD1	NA	TGCAGTGCAGAAGCGGACAGGGAGGCAACTAATGAAAAACTGTTTTTT	CSAEADREATNEKLFF
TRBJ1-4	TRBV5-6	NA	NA	TGTGCCAGCAGCTTGGGAGGAGGGGCAGGAGAAAAACTGTTTTTT	CASSLGGGAGEKLFF
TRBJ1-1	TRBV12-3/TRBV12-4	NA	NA	TGTGCCAGCAGTTTACATGGGGACCAGGTAACTGAAGCTTTCTTT	CASSLHGDQVTEAFF
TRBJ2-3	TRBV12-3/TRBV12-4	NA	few	TGTGCCAGCAGGCGGACTAGCACAGATACGCAGTATTTT	CASRRTSTDTQYF
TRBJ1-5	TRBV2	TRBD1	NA	TGTGCCAGCAGTGGGGACAGGCGGGAAAATCAGCCCCAGCATTTT	CASSGDRRENQPQHF
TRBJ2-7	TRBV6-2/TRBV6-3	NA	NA	TGTGCCACACTGAATACGGACTCCTACGAGCAGTACTTC	CATLNTDSYEQYF
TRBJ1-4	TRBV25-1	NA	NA	TGTGCCAGCAGTGAGGAAGATACGTTTGAAAAACTGTTTTTT	CASSEEDTFEKLFF